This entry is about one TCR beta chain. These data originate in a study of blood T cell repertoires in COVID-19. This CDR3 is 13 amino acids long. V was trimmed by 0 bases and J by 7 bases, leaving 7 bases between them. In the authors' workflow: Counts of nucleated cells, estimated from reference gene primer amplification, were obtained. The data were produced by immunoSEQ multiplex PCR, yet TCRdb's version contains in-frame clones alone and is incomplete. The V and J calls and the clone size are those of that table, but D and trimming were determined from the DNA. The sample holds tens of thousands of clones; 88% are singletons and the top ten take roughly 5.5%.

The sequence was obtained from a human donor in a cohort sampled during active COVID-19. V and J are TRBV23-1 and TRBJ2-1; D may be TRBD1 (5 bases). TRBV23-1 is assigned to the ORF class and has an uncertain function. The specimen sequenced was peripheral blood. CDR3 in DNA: TGCGCCAGCAGTCAATCCGCAGGGAATGAGCAGTTCTTC. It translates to CASSQSAGNEQFF.